This record looks at one T cell receptor beta chain sequence and its context. Its antigen is still unknown. Peripheral blood samples of 9 to 10 milliliters were drawn from each donor. Extractions gave at least 5.5 micrograms of total RNA per sample. A second PCR of about 6 to 12 cycles used a sample-barcoded 5' primer and a J-beta primer mix. TCRdb itself ran the 5' RACE reads through MiXCR, one entry per CDR3 protein. Of about a million distinct CDR3 sequences in the sample, roughly half are singletons; the top ten hold around a fifth. The CDR3 has 14 amino acids. The V gene end was trimmed by 6 bases and the J gene end by 4 bases; junction bases not matched to a gene: 7. Germline CDR1 SGHRS, CDR2 YFSETQ. The sample belongs to a study of blood T cells in healthy people across ages. Study-level findings and limits: Naive CD4+ cell counts and diversity both ran higher in long-lived than in aged donors.

The specimen sequenced was blood. The chain uses TRBV5-1 and TRBJ2-1; 7 nucleotides match TRBD1. This clonotype originated in a woman in her sixties in good health. The CDR3 DNA reads TGCGCCAGCAAGGGGGACAGACCGTACAATGAGCAGTTCTTC. Its translation: CASKGDRPYNEQFF.